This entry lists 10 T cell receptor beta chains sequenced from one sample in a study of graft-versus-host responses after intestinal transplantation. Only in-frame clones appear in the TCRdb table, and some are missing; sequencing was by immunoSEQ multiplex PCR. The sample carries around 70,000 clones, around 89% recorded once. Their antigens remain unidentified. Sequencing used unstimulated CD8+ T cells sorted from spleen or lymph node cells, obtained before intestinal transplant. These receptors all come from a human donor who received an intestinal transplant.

The CDR3 loop reads CASSVDLGRESGELFF. The CDR3 DNA is TGTGCCAGCAGCGTAGATCTAGGGAGGGAAAGCGGGGAGCTGTTTTTT. The chain combines TRBV9 with TRBJ2-2; 7 nucleotides align to TRBD2. The CDR3 is 16 residues long. The germline CDR1 and CDR2 sequences are SGDLS and YYNGEE. Germline trimming cut 0 bases from V and 7 bases from J; bases unmatched to any gene: 9.

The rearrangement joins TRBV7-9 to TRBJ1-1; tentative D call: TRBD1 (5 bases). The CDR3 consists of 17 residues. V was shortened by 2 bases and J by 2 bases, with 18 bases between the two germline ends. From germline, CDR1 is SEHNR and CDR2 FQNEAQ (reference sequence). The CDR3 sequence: CASSLSHAGQYNTEAFF. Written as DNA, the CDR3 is TGTGCCAGCAGCTTATCCCATGCGGGGCAGTACAACACTGAAGCTTTCTTT.

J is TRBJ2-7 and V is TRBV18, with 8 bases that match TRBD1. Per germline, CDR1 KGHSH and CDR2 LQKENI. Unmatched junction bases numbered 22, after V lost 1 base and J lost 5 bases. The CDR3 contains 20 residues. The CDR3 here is CASSPQWTGFIPSNGDEQYF. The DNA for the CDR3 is TGTGCCAGCTCACCACAATGGACAGGGTTTATTCCTTCCAATGGGGACGAGCAGTACTTC. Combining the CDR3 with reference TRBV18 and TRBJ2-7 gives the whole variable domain NAGVMQNPRHLVRRRGQEARLRCSPMKGHSHVYWYRQLPEEGLKFMVYLQKENIIDESGMPKERFSAEFPKEGPSILRIQQVVRGDSAAYFCASSPQWTGFIPSNGDEQYFGPGTRLTVT.

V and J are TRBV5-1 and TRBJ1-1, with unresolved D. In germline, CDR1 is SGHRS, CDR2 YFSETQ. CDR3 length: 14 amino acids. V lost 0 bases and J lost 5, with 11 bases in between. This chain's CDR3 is CASSLARERTEAFF. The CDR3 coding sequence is TGCGCCAGCAGCTTGGCGCGAGAGCGGACTGAAGCTTTCTTT.

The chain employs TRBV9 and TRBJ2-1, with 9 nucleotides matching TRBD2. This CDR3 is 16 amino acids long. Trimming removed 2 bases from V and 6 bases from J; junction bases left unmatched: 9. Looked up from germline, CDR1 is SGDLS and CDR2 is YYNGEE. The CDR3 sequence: CASSVTAGGGGNEQFF. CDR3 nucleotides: TGTGCCAGCAGCGTCACAGCGGGGGGCGGGGGCAATGAGCAGTTCTTC.

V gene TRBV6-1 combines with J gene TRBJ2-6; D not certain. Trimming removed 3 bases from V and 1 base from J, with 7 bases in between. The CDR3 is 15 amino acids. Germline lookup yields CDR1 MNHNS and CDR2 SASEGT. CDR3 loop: CASSEEISGANVLTF. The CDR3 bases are TGTGCCAGCAGTGAGGAGATTTCTGGGGCCAACGTCCTGACTTTC.

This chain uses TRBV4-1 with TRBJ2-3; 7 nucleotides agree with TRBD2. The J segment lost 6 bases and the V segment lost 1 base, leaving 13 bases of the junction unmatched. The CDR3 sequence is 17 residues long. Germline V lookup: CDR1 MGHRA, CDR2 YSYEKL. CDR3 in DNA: TGCGCCAGCAGCCAAGGGGGGGGGAGCGGGATGATGGATACGCAGTATTTT. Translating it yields CASSQGGGSGMMDTQYF.

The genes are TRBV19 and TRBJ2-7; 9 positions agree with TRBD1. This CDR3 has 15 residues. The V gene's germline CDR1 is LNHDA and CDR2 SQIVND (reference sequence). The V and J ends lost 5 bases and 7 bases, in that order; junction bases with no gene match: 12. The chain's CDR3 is CASSPVGTGFREQYF. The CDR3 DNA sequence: TGTGCCAGTAGTCCTGTCGGGACAGGGTTTAGGGAGCAGTACTTC.

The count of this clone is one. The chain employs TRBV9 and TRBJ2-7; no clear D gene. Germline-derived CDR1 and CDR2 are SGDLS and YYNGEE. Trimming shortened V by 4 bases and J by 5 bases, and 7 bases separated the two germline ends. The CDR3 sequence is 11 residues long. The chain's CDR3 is CASSNGDEQYF. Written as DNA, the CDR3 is TGTGCCAGCAGCAATGGAGACGAGCAGTACTTC.

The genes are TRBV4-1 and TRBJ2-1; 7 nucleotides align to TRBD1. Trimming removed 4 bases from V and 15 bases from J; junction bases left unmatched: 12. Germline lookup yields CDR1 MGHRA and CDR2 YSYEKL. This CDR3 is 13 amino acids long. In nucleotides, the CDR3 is TGCGCCAGCAGCCTACTGGGGACAGTCCCCCGGTTCTTC. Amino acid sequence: CASSLLGTVPRFF.